The source of this TCR beta chain is a study of blood T cell repertoires in COVID-19. At the level of the study: COVID-19 samples collected from the United States, Italy and Spain covered acute and convalescent phases.

Repertoires were generated with immunoSEQ multiplex PCR, while TCRdb's copy carries only in-frame clones and drops some. The repertoire holds 150,000 to 200,000 clones, with around 81% as singletons. The CDR3 is made up of 18 amino acids. Material: peripheral blood. This chain connects TRBV21-1 to TRBJ2-6; TRBD2 is the table's D call and was not checked against the DNA. TRBV21-1 represents a pseudogene. The sequence came from a human donor with acute or convalescent COVID-19. The donor label of this sample is uncertain. The CDR3 loop reads CASSTHQSWDCGANVLTF. The CDR3 coding sequence is TGTGCCAGCAGCACACACCAATCTTGGGACTGCGGGGCCAACGTCCTGACTTTC.